A single sample is the source of the 9 T cell receptor beta chains below, sequenced in a study of monozygotic twins with inflammatory bowel disease. After re-calling the 5' RACE reads, TCRdb lists one entry per CDR3 protein, DNA absent. The sample has roughly 300,000 distinct CDR3 sequences. Sequenced: blood. The receptors come from a human donor with ulcerative colitis or Crohn's disease, or a healthy co-twin of an affected twin (not recorded which).

V is TRBV14 and J is TRBJ1-2. CDR1 is SGHDN, CDR2 FVKESK, per germline. The CDR3 spans 14 residues. The CDR3 sequence is CASSQVSENYGYTF.

The chain combines TRBV4-1 with TRBJ2-7; the TCRdb call, TRBD2, lacks DNA for checking. Germline V gene sequence: CDR1 MGHRA, CDR2 YSYEKL. The CDR3 is 15 residues long. CDR3 sequence reads: CASSPGPGNYYEQYF.

The CDR3 sequence is CASSNTRGIGTEAFF. The genes are TRBV6-2 or TRBV6-3 and TRBJ1-1; the D call of TRBD1 rests on TCRdb alone, since no DNA is present to check it. The CDR3 covers 15 residues. CDR1 MNHEY and CDR2 SVGEGT come from the germline V gene.

The chain joins TRBV7-9 to TRBJ1-3. CDR1 is SEHNR, CDR2 FQNEAQ, per germline (reference sequence). This CDR3 region has 14 residues. The CDR3 loop reads CASSFSQTGNTIYF.

The CDR3 reads CSARDQYEQYF. V gene TRBV20-1 combines with J gene TRBJ2-7. CDR1 and CDR2 (germline): DFQATT, SNEGSKA (reference sequence). The CDR3 sequence is 11 residues long.

The V call is TRBV7-6, the J call TRBJ1-5; TCRdb proposes TRBD1, but this gene call is untestable without DNA. CDR3 length: 17 residues. Germline V gene sequence: CDR1 SGHVS, CDR2 FNYEAQ. CDR3 region: CASSPKGGAASNQPQHF.

The chain combines TRBV30 with TRBJ1-6; TCRdb's D call of TRBD1 is untestable without DNA. Looked up from germline, CDR1 is GTSNPN and CDR2 is SVGIG (reference sequence). The CDR3 sequence is 15 residues long. CDR3 protein: CAWSAGTGGYSPLHF.

The chain uses TRBV6-5 and TRBJ2-1; TCRdb's assignment of TRBD1 cannot be checked, as there is no DNA. This CDR3 region has 15 residues. Per germline, CDR1 MNHEY and CDR2 SVGAGI. CDR3 sequence: CASSYGQGTINEQFF.

The chain links TRBV7-2 to TRBJ2-2; with no DNA, the TCRdb D assignment of TRBD2 cannot be verified. The germline V gene has CDR1 SGHTA and CDR2 FQGNSA. The CDR3 extends over 16 amino acids. This CDR3 is CASSRGLAGVSGELFF.